This TCR beta chain came from a study of blood T cells in healthy people across ages. Trimming removed 2 bases at V and 1 base at J, with 11 bases between. The CDR3 length is 14 residues. Per germline, CDR1 DFQATT and CDR2 SNEGSKA (reference sequence). A sample-barcoded 5' primer and a J-beta primer mix were used in a second PCR of roughly 7 to 11 cycles. From the 5' RACE reads, TCRdb called clonotypes with MiXCR, one entry per CDR3 protein. The top ten clones hold around 10% of a sample with roughly 1,500,000 distinct CDR3 sequences, roughly 30% of them seen once. Source material: blood. This chain connects TRBV20-1 to TRBJ1-1; D might be TRBD1 (5 bases). This sequence was found in a young woman in good health. For the CDR3, the DNA is TGCAGTGCTAGATCTCCTACAGGGAACACTGAAGCTTTCTTT. Translation gives CSARSPTGNTEAFF.